The clone carrying this T cell receptor (beta chain) appeared a few times. The antigen remains unidentified. This sample was included in a study of T cells in Graves' hyperthyroidism and ophthalmopathy. Study-wide results and caveats: The model identified upcoming ophthalmopathy a median roughly 6.5 months ahead of onset.

Amplified TCR beta CDR3 regions came from RNA transcripts. The HTBI primer set was used in a first-round RT-PCR of the TCR CDR3. One entry per CDR3 protein, called by TCRdb with MiXCR from the multiplex PCR reads. The sample records 700,000 or so distinct CDR3 sequences, around 15% being singletons. Germline CDR1 SEHNR, CDR2 FQNEAQ (reference sequence). The CDR3 has 12 residues. Trimming stripped 1 base from V and 14 bases from J, with 12 bases between. The chain recombines TRBV7-9 with TRBJ2-1; D assignment may be TRBD1 or TRBD2 (6 bases each). The sequencing input was blood. This sequence originates from a man aged 18 to 29 with Graves' hyperthyroidism. The CDR3 sequence is CASSLGGDNKFF. The CDR3 DNA follows: TGTGCCAGCAGCTTAGGGGGGGACAATAAGTTCTTC.